This T cell receptor (beta chain) was sequenced during a study of blood T cell repertoires in COVID-19. Generated by immunoSEQ multiplex PCR, the TCRdb table keeps only in-frame clones and is missing some. In the table there are around 400,000 clones, roughly nine tenths of which are singletons. CDR3 size: 15 residues. The V gene's germline CDR1 is SGHRS and CDR2 YFSETQ. Between the trimmed V and J ends, which lost 3 bases and 1 base, there was a span of 11 bases. This receptor was taken from a woman in her 30s who had recovered from COVID-19. Sequenced input: PBMCs or T cells enriched from blood (not recorded which). This chain joins TRBV5-1 and TRBJ2-1; the D gene is possibly TRBD2 (6 bases). The CDR3 nucleotides read TGCGCCAGCAGCTGGGACTCGCCTTCCTACAATGAGCAGTTCTTC. Translated, it gives CASSWDSPSYNEQFF.